This TCR beta chain was captured in a study of vaccination effects on CD4 cells after COVID-19. The overall study: Supplemented with 7.5 to 10 IU/ml IL-2 and about 10 ug/ml peptides, a few million PBMC per well were kept in culture.

Some clones are missing from TCRdb's copy, which holds only in-frame ones; the method was immunoSEQ multiplex PCR. The table has about 45,000 clones, around 70% seen once. Turning to this clone: Its target is not known.

Whole-study results and caveats: Clonal contraction was marked in infection- and vaccine-induced clones late after vaccination.

It was after roughly ten days of culture that CD4+ T cells were isolated. It was two doses of either the BNT162b2 or mRNA-1273 vaccine that participants received. Vaccine recipients lacked prior SARS-CoV-2 infection and had negative nucleocapsid antibodies. IL-2 medium took the place of half the medium on both days 3 and 7. This CDR3 comprises 15 residues. Germline assignment: CDR1 LNHDA and CDR2 SQIVND (reference sequence). V shed 7 bases and J shed 0 bases, with 12 bases lying between them. The chain is built from TRBV19 and TRBJ1-4; D is unclear. Sequences were derived from CD4+ T cells from PBMCs cultured without peptide, sampled after COVID-19 vaccination. The sequence derives from a human donor who received a COVID-19 vaccine. CDR3 protein: CASMRRLTTNEKLFF. The CDR3 coding sequence is TGTGCCAGTATGAGACGCCTCACAACTAATGAAAAACTGTTTTTT.